This entry describes one TCR beta chain. Its antigen is not identified. In the PCR, 60 Vbeta and 13 Jbeta primers were used. Profiling relied on immunoSEQ multiplex PCR, and the TCRdb table lists in-frame clones only, not all of them. The table lists 200,000 or so clones, approximately 78% of them singletons. Trimming shortened V by 6 bases and J by 1 base, and 15 bases separated the two germline ends. The CDR3 sequence is 15 residues long. Germline V gene data show CDR1 as MNHEY and CDR2 as SVGAGI. This sample is drawn from a study of cytomegalovirus exposure and HLA in healthy donors. As for the study in general: Researchers found that just over 80% of 300 to 450 genotyped donors fell within the Caucasian-associated ancestry cluster. Study outcomes and limitations: Donors were assumed by presence/absence analyses to have roughly uniform sequencing depth.

The chain is built from TRBV6-5 and TRBJ2-5; a weak D match, TRBD2 (6 bases). Sample: PBMCs. The receptor was derived from a man under 40 in good health and CMV-seronegative. The CDR3 reads CASSFRDSVQETQYF. The CDR3, as DNA: TGTGCCAGCAGCTTTCGGGACTCCGTCCAAGAGACCCAGTACTTC.